In its sample, the clone carrying this T cell receptor beta chain was seen many times. Its antigen is not identified. This entry is derived from a study of CD8 T cells in ankylosing spondylitis. Study results and limitations: There was a TCR beta motif, made of fewer than 10 highly homologous variants, that appeared characteristic of ankylosing spondylitis blood. Reportedly, matched ankylosing spondylitis synovial fluid was significantly enriched for disease-linked clones.

CDR1 is MDHEN, CDR2 SYDVKM, per germline. The CDR3 loop spans 15 amino acids. V trimming: 6 bases; J trimming: 2 bases; junction bases outside the gene matches: 7. 5'-RACE, quantitative and with molecular barcodes, yielded the TCR beta libraries. TCRdb independently ran MiXCR on the 5' RACE reads; one entry per CDR3 protein. The table includes roughly 160,000 distinct CDR3 sequences, 9.8% detected once. The clonotype originates from a female donor with ankylosing spondylitis or in good health (not recorded which). Sequenced sample: blood, either unsorted or a sorted T cell fraction (not recorded which). V and J are TRBV28 and TRBJ1-3, with 7 bases lining up with TRBD1. In nucleotides, the CDR3 is TGTGCCAGCAGACCCACGACAGGGACTGGAAACACCATATATTTT. This translates into CASRPTTGTGNTIYF.